A single sample gave rise to the 5 T cell receptor beta chains below, sequenced in a study of regulatory dendritic cells for organ transplantation. Their antigens remain unidentified. Using immunoSEQ multiplex PCR, the repertoire was profiled, and TCRdb retains in-frame clones only, with some absent. The sample lists tens of thousands of clones; over 75% were seen once. Allogeneic regulatory or mature dendritic cells were co-cultured for four to six days with CFSE-labeled sorted T cells at 1:10. Sequencing input: naive CD4+ T cells from blood cultured with dendritic cells. Subset denoted: CD45RA+ naive T cells. The origin of the receptors is a human donor in good health.

The V and J genes are TRBV7-2 and TRBJ2-5, with 7 positions matching TRBD2. CDR1 is SGHTA, CDR2 FQGNSA, per germline. This CDR3 spans 13 amino acids. The V gene end was trimmed by 5 bases and the J gene end by 5 bases; junction bases not matched to a gene: 5. CDR3: CASSTRTSETQYF. CDR3 coding DNA: TGTGCCAGCAGCACCAGGACTAGTGAGACCCAGTACTTC.

V is TRBV4-1 and J is TRBJ2-3, with 13 nucleotides matching TRBD2. Germline lookup yields CDR1 MGHRA and CDR2 YSYEKL. This CDR3 is 17 amino acids long. J lost 2 bases, V lost 3 bases, and 5 bases had no gene match. CDR3: CASSQRGTSGVTDTQYF. CDR3 nucleotides: TGCGCCAGCAGCCAGCGCGGGACTAGCGGGGTCACAGATACGCAGTATTTT.

The V call is TRBV28, the J call TRBJ1-5; TRBD1 is a possible D gene (6 bases). Trimming took 7 bases from V and 4 from J, leaving 17 bases between them. CDR1 MDHEN and CDR2 SYDVKM come from the germline V gene. The CDR3 has 15 amino acids. Here the CDR3 reads CASMGASQGNQPQHF. The CDR3 coding sequence is TGTGCCAGCATGGGGGCCTCGCAAGGGAATCAGCCCCAGCATTTT.

This clone was counted a single time. V gene TRBV5-5 combines with J gene TRBJ1-2; D is uncertain. Trimming pared 1 base from V and 6 bases from J, leaving 10 bases between. Germline values: CDR1 SGHKS, CDR2 YYEKEE (reference sequence). CDR3 size: 13 residues. CDR3 residues: CASSLTSLDGYTF. The CDR3 region has the DNA TGTGCCAGCAGCTTGACCAGTCTTGATGGCTACACCTTC. Drawing the rest from reference TRBV5-5 and TRBJ1-2, the complete variable domain is DAGVTQSPTHLIKTRGQQVTLRCSPISGHKSVSWYQQVLGQGPQFIFQYYEKEERGRGNFPDRFSARQFPNYSSELNVNALLLGDSALYLCASSLTSLDGYTFGSGTRLTVV.

The rearrangement links TRBV10-3 to TRBJ2-7; TRBD2 agrees at 10 bases. The CDR3 length is 14 residues. V dropped 10 bases and J dropped 5; count of bases not matched to a gene: 11. Per the germline V gene, CDR1 is ENHRY and CDR2 is SYGVKD. CDR3 DNA sequence: TGTGCCACAATATCTAGCGGGAGTTCCCACGAGCAGTACTTC. As protein: CATISSGSSHEQYF.